These 7 T cell receptor beta chains originate from one sample sequenced in a study of blood T cell repertoires in COVID-19. Method: immunoSEQ multiplex PCR; TCRdb's copy keeps in-frame clones and lacks some. Seen here are approximately 230,000 clones, 80% to 90% observed once, and the top ten hold 1.5% to 2%. The sequenced material came from PBMCs or T cells enriched from blood (not recorded which). The receptors derive from a man aged 40-55 years who had recovered from COVID-19.

The rearrangement uses TRBV10-3 and TRBJ1-5; TRBD1 matches 8 bases. CDR3 length: 14 amino acids. After removal of 8 bases from V and 4 bases from J, the junction contained 7 bases not matched to a gene. Germline V gene sequence: CDR1 ENHRY, CDR2 SYGVKD. The CDR3 is CAIGRTGKNQPQHF. In nucleotides, the CDR3 is TGTGCCATCGGCAGGACAGGGAAGAATCAGCCCCAGCATTTT.

The chain couples TRBV27 to TRBJ2-7; 7 nucleotides line up with TRBD1. This CDR3 comprises 17 residues. CDR1 is MNHEY, CDR2 SMNVEV, per germline (reference sequence). V was clipped by 6 bases and J by 3 bases; unmatched bases: 17. The CDR3 nucleotides are TGTGCCAGCAGCCCCCTTGCCTTGGGGACAGTTAGCTACGAGCAGTACTTC. Translated: CASSPLALGTVSYEQYF.

On this clone itself: This sample also contains other DNA sequences that code for the same CDR3. V usage is TRBV5-1 and J usage is TRBJ2-7; TRBD1 aligns across 10 bases. Per germline, CDR1 SGHRS and CDR2 YFSETQ. The CDR3 extends over 15 amino acids. V lost 3 bases to trimming and J lost 7 bases; unmatched junction nucleotides: 10. CDR3 DNA: TGCGCCAGCAGCTATAGGACAGGGGGTGACGGGGAGCAGTACTTC. Amino acid sequence: CASSYRTGGDGEQYF.

This rearrangement joins TRBV29-1 to TRBJ2-5, with TRBD2 identical over 7 bases. CDR1 is SQVTM and CDR2 is ANQGSEA in the germline V gene. The CDR3 extends over 14 amino acids. Losses at the gene ends were 5 bases for V and 3 bases for J; bases not matched to a gene: 9. The CDR3 loop reads CSVLAFLAEETQYF. In nucleotides, the CDR3 is TGCAGCGTTCTTGCCTTTCTAGCGGAAGAGACCCAGTACTTC.

The chain uses TRBV7-2 and TRBJ2-7; 10 bases map to TRBD1. Germline-derived CDR1 and CDR2 are SGHTA and FQGNSA. The CDR3 has 14 residues. The V and J ends lost 4 bases and 4 bases, in that order; junction bases with no gene match: 4. The CDR3 reads CASSSRTGGYEQYF. CDR3 nucleotides: TGTGCCAGCAGCTCCCGGACAGGGGGTTACGAGCAGTACTTC.

The chain links TRBV6-5 to TRBJ2-1; TRBD1 aligns across 10 bases. The CDR3 runs 15 residues. The germline V gene encodes CDR1 MNHEY and CDR2 SVGAGI. V lost 1 base and J lost 5; bases outside the gene matches: 2. This chain's CDR3 is CASSYLGQGNNEQFF. For the CDR3, the DNA is TGTGCCAGCAGTTACTTGGGACAGGGGAACAATGAGCAGTTCTTC.

The CDR3 nucleotides are TGTGCCAGCAGCTTAGCCTCCCCGGGGGACTATGGCTACACCTTC. This encodes CASSLASPGDYGYTF. The rearrangement links TRBV7-2 to TRBJ1-2, with TRBD1 as a possible D gene (5 bases). CDR1 is SGHTA, CDR2 FQGNSA, per germline. This CDR3 region has 15 residues. V lost 0 bases to trimming and J lost 3 bases, with 11 bases between them.